This entry describes one T cell receptor (beta chain). The CDR3 has 14 amino acids. The V and J ends lost 6 bases and 4 bases, in that order; junction bases with no gene match: 4. Looked up from germline, CDR1 is SNHLY and CDR2 is FYNNEI. TCRdb keeps only in-frame clones here, not all; method: immunoSEQ multiplex PCR. The repertoire holds under 30,000 clones, with nearly 90% as singletons. The data were taken from a study of control samples from healthy donors and cancer patients. This receptor was identified in a female donor with melanoma. This chain links TRBV2 with TRBJ2-2, with TRBD1 matching over 8 bases. Input material: formalin-fixed, paraffin-embedded tissue. CDR3 DNA: TGTGCCAGCAGGGGGACAGGCGGCACCGGGGAGCTGTTTTTT. It is translated as CASRGTGGTGELFF.